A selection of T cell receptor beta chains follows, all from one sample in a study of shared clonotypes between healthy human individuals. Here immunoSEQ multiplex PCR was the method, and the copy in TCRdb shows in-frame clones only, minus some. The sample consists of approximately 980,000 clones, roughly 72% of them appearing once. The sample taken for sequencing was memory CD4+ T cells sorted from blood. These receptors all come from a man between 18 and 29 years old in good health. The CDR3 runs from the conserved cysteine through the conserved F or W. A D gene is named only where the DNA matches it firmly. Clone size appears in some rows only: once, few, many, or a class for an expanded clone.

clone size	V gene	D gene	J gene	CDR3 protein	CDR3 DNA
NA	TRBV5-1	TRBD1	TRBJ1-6	CASSFLDRLNSPLHF	TGCGCCAGCAGCTTTCTGGACAGGCTTAATTCACCCCTCCACTTT
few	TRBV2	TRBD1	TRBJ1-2	CASGQGVANYGYTF	TGTGCCAGCGGGCAGGGGGTAGCTAACTATGGCTACACCTTC
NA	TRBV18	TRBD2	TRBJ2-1	CASSPTGLAGANEQFF	TGTGCCAGCTCTCCTACGGGACTAGCGGGCGCGAATGAGCAGTTCTTC
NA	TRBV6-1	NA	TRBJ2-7	CASSEQAPSIEQYF	TGTGCCAGCAGTGAACAGGCACCCTCGATCGAGCAGTACTTC
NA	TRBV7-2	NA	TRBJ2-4	CASSPRSGGIAKNIQYF	TGTGCCAGCAGCCCACGTTCCGGCGGGATAGCCAAAAACATTCAGTACTTC
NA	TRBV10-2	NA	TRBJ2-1	CASSNRAGRLYNEQFF	TGCGCCAGCAGCAATAGGGCGGGTCGGCTCTACAATGAGCAGTTCTTC
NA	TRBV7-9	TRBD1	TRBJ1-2	CASSLAMLVTGEVNYGYTF	TGTGCCAGCAGCTTAGCGATGTTAGTGACAGGGGAGGTGAACTATGGCTACACCTTC
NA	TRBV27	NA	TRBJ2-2	CASSPLNTGELFF	TGTGCCAGCAGCCCGTTGAACACCGGGGAGCTGTTTTTT
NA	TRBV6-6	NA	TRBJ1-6	CASSYQGSGSPLHF	TGTGCCAGCAGTTATCAGGGGTCAGGCTCACCCCTCCACTTT
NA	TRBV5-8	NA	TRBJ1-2	CASLRGFPNYGYTF	TGTGCCAGCCTCAGAGGTTTCCCGAACTATGGCTACACCTTC
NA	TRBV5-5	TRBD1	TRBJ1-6	CASSFMGDRVNSPLHF	TGTGCCAGCAGCTTTATGGGAGACAGGGTTAATTCACCCCTCCACTTT
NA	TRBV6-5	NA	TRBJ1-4	CASKGGGATNEKLFF	TGTGCCAGCAAGGGAGGGGGAGCAACTAATGAAAAACTGTTTTTT
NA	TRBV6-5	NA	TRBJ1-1	CASSKRGNTEAFF	TGTGCCAGCAGTAAGAGGGGGAACACTGAAGCTTTCTTT